This passage covers 3 T cell receptor beta chains from one sample sequenced in a study of blood T cells in healthy people across ages. For the second PCR, which ran for 7 to 11 cycles, a sample-barcoded 5' primer and a J-beta primer mix were used. TCRdb processed the 5' RACE reads anew with MiXCR; each CDR3 protein has one entry. The data hold approximately 760,000 distinct CDR3 sequences, with 25% observed a single time. The data were also submitted as part of a second study, on T cells of mothers and their children.

The sample was blood. The receptors were gathered from a boy younger than 18 in good health.

V gene TRBV12-3 or TRBV12-4 combines with J gene TRBJ1-1; 7 positions agree with TRBD1. The CDR3 covers 16 residues. J lost 3 bases, V lost 5 bases, and 12 bases had no gene match. CDR3: CASSLDRVGIYTEAFF. Written as DNA, the CDR3 is TGTGCCAGCAGTCTCGACAGGGTCGGGATTTACACTGAAGCTTTCTTT.

This chain links TRBV7-3 with TRBJ2-1; a possible D gene is TRBD1 (6 bases). This CDR3 has 13 residues. V lost 5 bases, J lost 8 bases, and 13 bases lay in between. The germline V gene encodes CDR1 SGHTA and CDR2 FQGTGA. The chain's CDR3 is CASSAGQSDEQFF. Here the CDR3 DNA reads TGTGCCAGCAGCGCTGGACAGTCGGATGAGCAGTTCTTC.

The V call is TRBV18, the J call TRBJ2-5, with D unclear. Trimming took 3 bases from V and 3 from J, leaving 8 bases between them. The CDR3 runs 13 residues. Germline loops: CDR1 KGHSH, CDR2 LQKENI. The CDR3 region is CASSPQVKETQYF. CDR3 nucleotide sequence: TGTGCCAGCTCACCCCAGGTCAAAGAGACCCAGTACTTC. Combining the CDR3 with reference TRBV18 and TRBJ2-5 gives the whole variable domain NAGVMQNPRHLVRRRGQEARLRCSPMKGHSHVYWYRQLPEEGLKFMVYLQKENIIDESGMPKERFSAEFPKEGPSILRIQQVVRGDSAAYFCASSPQVKETQYFGPGTRLLVL.